This TCR beta chain is drawn from a study of blood T cells in healthy people across ages. It was ten milliliters of peripheral blood that were drawn from each donor. Extraction yielded at least 5 micrograms of total RNA per sample. The CDR3 is 15 residues long. Germline V gene sequence: CDR1 MNHEY, CDR2 SVGAGI. Trimming removed 5 bases from V and 7 bases from J; junction bases left unmatched: 7. The authors ran a second PCR of roughly 6 to 12 cycles using a sample-barcoded 5' primer and a J-beta primer mix. A template-switch adaptor with 12 random nucleotides tagged each cDNA molecule. Via MiXCR, TCRdb re-called the 5' RACE reads, giving one row per CDR3 protein. The sample has approximately 850,000 distinct CDR3 sequences; under 45% are singletons. This clonotype was observed once.

The chain joins TRBV6-5 to TRBJ2-2; TRBD1 matches at 10 bases. This receptor was obtained from a man aged 60 to 75 in good health. The sequenced sample was blood. CDR3 sequence: CASSPGQGRHGELFF. The CDR3 DNA is TGTGCCAGCAGTCCGGGACAGGGGAGGCACGGGGAGCTGTTTTTT.